One and the same sample provided the 13 T cell receptor beta chains below, sequenced in a study of shared clonotypes between healthy human individuals. Clones were sequenced by immunoSEQ multiplex PCR, and TCRdb holds only the in-frame ones, with some missing. The sample contains about a million clones, about 76% of which appear only once. Sequences were obtained from memory CD4+ T cells sorted from blood. Subset: CD45RA-negative fraction. These receptors were taken from a man between 18 and 35 years old in good health.

This clone was seen only a few times. The chain uses TRBV2 and TRBJ1-1; D not resolved. Germline CDR1 and CDR2: SNHLY and FYNNEI. V was shortened by 6 bases and J by 1 base, with 12 bases between the two germline ends. The CDR3 consists of 14 residues. The CDR3 region is CASSQAMENTEAFF. The CDR3 DNA sequence: TGTGCCAGCAGCCAGGCAATGGAGAACACTGAAGCTTTCTTT.

V and J are TRBV6-5 and TRBJ2-2; possibly TRBD2 for D (6 bases). V lost 3 bases and J 5 bases, leaving 16 bases between the germline ends. The CDR3 length is 16 residues. Germline CDR1 MNHEY, CDR2 SVGAGI. The CDR3 DNA is TGTGCCAGCAGTTATCTCGCCGGGAGTGGGACCGGGGAGCTGTTTTTT. This sequence encodes CASSYLAGSGTGELFF.

This clone was counted only a few times. V usage is TRBV5-1 and J usage is TRBJ2-6, with D uncertain. Deletions cut 4 bases from V and 0 bases from J, with 5 bases between. CDR1 SGHRS and CDR2 YFSETQ come from the germline V gene. This CDR3 contains 14 residues. CDR3 sequence: CASSRTSGANVLTF. The CDR3 region has the DNA TGCGCCAGCAGCCGGACCTCTGGGGCCAACGTCCTGACTTTC.

This clone has just a few counts. The chain combines TRBV5-1 with TRBJ2-7, with 8 bases that match TRBD2. V gave up 6 bases and J gave up 5 bases; unmatched junction bases: 7. The CDR3 extends over 13 amino acids. Germline loops: CDR1 SGHRS, CDR2 YFSETQ. CDR3 nucleotides: TGCGCCAGCAACACGGGAGGGGCCCACGAGCAGTACTTC. It codes for CASNTGGAHEQYF.

The genes are TRBV5-8 and TRBJ2-7, with unresolved D. The CDR3 is made up of 14 amino acids. CDR1 is SGHTS, CDR2 YDEGEE, per germline. V shed 0 bases and J shed 1 base, with 8 bases lying between them. DNA for the CDR3: TGTGCCAGCAGCTTGGACGGACCGTCCTACGAGCAGTACTTC. This encodes CASSLDGPSYEQYF.

This rearrangement joins TRBV6-5 to TRBJ1-2; D possibly corresponds to TRBD1 (5 bases). V gave up 3 bases and J gave up 4 bases, with 12 bases separating them. Looked up from germline, CDR1 is MNHEY and CDR2 is SVGAGI. The CDR3 is 14 residues long. CDR3 sequence reads: CASSYSAGAYGYTF. CDR3 bases: TGTGCCAGCAGTTATTCCGCTGGGGCCTATGGCTACACCTTC.

Points on this clone: Given a much more abundant clone one base away, this may be a read error. This same CDR3 is encoded by further DNA sequences in the sample. The genes are TRBV11-2 and TRBJ2-5, with 7 bases aligning to TRBD1. Germline V CDR1 and CDR2: SGHAT, FQNNGV. Trimming at V came to 1 base and at J to 2 bases, leaving 1 base not matched to a gene. The CDR3 runs to 14 residues. The CDR3 reads CASSLVRGQETQYF. The CDR3 DNA is TGTGCCAGCAGCTTAGTCAGGGGGCAAGAGACCCAGTACTTC.

This chain joins TRBV2 and TRBJ1-1; 9 bases map to TRBD1. Germline loops: CDR1 SNHLY, CDR2 FYNNEI. V shed 8 bases and J 5 bases; nucleotides not matched to a gene: 3. The CDR3 length is 12 residues. CDR3 amino acids: CASRDRVTEAFF. The CDR3 DNA is TGTGCCAGCCGGGACAGGGTGACTGAAGCTTTCTTT.

In regard to this clone: Other DNA variants within this sample encode the same CDR3. The rearrangement uses TRBV7-3 and TRBJ2-3; 9 nucleotides match TRBD1. V shed 5 bases and J 2 bases; nucleotides not matched to a gene: 2. CDR1 SGHTA and CDR2 FQGTGA come from the germline V gene. The CDR3 length is 14 residues. The CDR3: CASSRDRATDTQYF. CDR3 nucleotides: TGTGCCAGCAGCCGGGACAGGGCCACAGATACGCAGTATTTT.

Details on this clone: A read error may explain this, as a much larger clone is one base away. This sample also contains other DNA sequences that code for the same CDR3. V usage is TRBV7-9 and J usage is TRBJ2-5, with D perhaps TRBD1 or TRBD2 (5 bases each). This CDR3 spans 12 amino acids. Germline V gene lookup returns CDR1 SEHNR and CDR2 FQNEAQ (reference sequence). The V end was cut by 4 bases, the J end by 2 bases, with 5 bases between. Here the CDR3 DNA reads TGTGCCAGCAGCTGGGGGCAAGAGACCCAGTACTTC. Translated: CASSWGQETQYF.

This chain joins TRBV5-1 and TRBJ1-1, with D hard to call. This CDR3 spans 14 amino acids. Trimming shortened V by 5 bases and J by 1 base, and 12 bases separated the two germline ends. Germline V lookup: CDR1 SGHRS, CDR2 YFSETQ. The DNA of the CDR3 is TGCGCCAGCAGGCCGTCTCCCGGGAACACTGAAGCTTTCTTT. The encoded protein is CASRPSPGNTEAFF. Together with reference TRBV5-1 and TRBJ1-1, the CDR3 gives the full variable domain: KAGVTQTPRYLIKTRGQQVTLSCSPISGHRSVSWYQQTPGQGLQFLFEYFSETQRNKGNFPGRFSGRQFSNSRSEMNVSTLELGDSALYLCASRPSPGNTEAFFGQGTRLTVV.

The genes are TRBV28 and TRBJ1-6; D gene uncertain. The germline CDR1 and CDR2 sequences are MDHEN and SYDVKM. Trimming shortened V by 3 bases and J by 0 bases, and 12 bases separated the two germline ends. This CDR3 region has 17 residues. CDR3 sequence (DNA): TGTGCCAGCAGTTTGGGTCGGGTCCGCTCCTATAATTCACCCCTCCACTTT. Translation: CASSLGRVRSYNSPLHF.

This chain joins TRBV11-2 and TRBJ2-4; D is ambiguous. Germline CDR1 and CDR2: SGHAT and FQNNGV. The length of the CDR3 is 15 residues. The ends were cut back, 5 bases at V and 2 bases at J, with 13 bases in the middle. CDR3 loop: CASSQGRNPKNIQYF. The CDR3 nucleotides are TGTGCCAGCAGCCAAGGACGGAACCCCAAAAACATTCAGTACTTC.